This T cell receptor (beta chain) was observed in a study of blood T cell repertoires in COVID-19 (TCRdb year 2020). A note on the overall study: The collaborator samples originated in the United States, Italy and Spain and spanned the acute and convalescent phases of COVID-19. The material from the prospective study consisted of cDNA or gDNA derived from T cells, B-cell-depleted T cells, or PBMCs. The repertoires were released in a freely available public database intended as a resource for research on the immune response to SARS-CoV-2. Samples came from the ongoing ImmuneRACE study (first 160 participants) plus 1,254 subjects from 6 global collaborators. Sample metadata almost always included a de-identified subject ID, COVID-19 status, age in years and sex. The dataset comprised deeply sampled blood TCRbeta repertoires from subjects exposed to, actively infected with, or recovered from COVID-19. Where available, HLA class I and class II types were obtained from metadata supplied by the sample provider rather than from assay-based typing. Summary of the overall study and its limitations: How much clinical and demographic metadata was included differed by source and by participant, and the metadata was provided uncurated.

Collaborating institutions collected whole blood in K2EDTA tubes following their own protocols. For TCRbeta analysis, collaborator samples were shipped as frozen whole blood, as isolated PBMCs, or as DNA extracted from either sample type. TCRbeta CDR3 regions were amplified from genomic DNA by means of the immunoSEQ Assay, a bias-controlled multiplex PCR. Regarding the original processing steps: The number of nucleated cells in each sample was estimated from the amplification of reference gene primers within the assay. To quantify the absolute abundance of each unique TCRbeta CDR3 rearrangement, sequence reads were collapsed and filtered. For each sample, productive Simpson clonality was calculated as the square root of Simpson's diversity index across productive rearrangements. In TCRdb, the immuneACCESS table is reduced to in-frame sequences with V and J assigned. These tables do not hold every clone; where another copy was compared, an unresolved V gene accounts for under half, and the others remain unexplained. V and J calls and clone size are given by that table; D and trimming were obtained from the DNA. The sample has approximately 81,000 clones on record, roughly four fifths of them singletons. The ten most abundant clones make up less than 8.5% of the sample.

On this clone itself: The antigen it recognizes is unknown. No much larger clonotype is one base removed from it; base qualities were not supplied.

From V the trimming removes 3 bases and from J it removes 4 bases, while the gene matches leave 7 bases of the junction unaccounted for. The CDR3 numbers 16 residues from cysteine through phenylalanine. Here the CDR3 DNA is all that survives: 48 bases in frame from base 1. CDR1 and CDR2, looked up from the germline V gene, are SNHLY and FYNNEI. Sequencing input: peripheral blood. The source of this sequence is a human donor in a cohort sampled during active COVID-19. The V and J genes are TRBV2 and TRBJ2-5; 11 central nucleotides agree with TRBD2. CDR3 reads: CASSDVGTSGRETQYF. At the DNA level, the sequence is TGTGCCAGCAGTGACGTGGGGACTAGCGGAAGAGAGACCCAGTACTTC.